Listed below are T cell receptor beta chains from one sample, sequenced in a study of CD8+ T cells in alopecia areata. Method: immunoSEQ multiplex PCR; TCRdb's copy keeps in-frame clones and lacks some. Of approximately 210,000 clones listed, 66% are singletons. The source material was CD4+ T cells sorted from blood, sampled around week 44, from a patient treated with tofacitinib. These receptors were obtained from a human donor with alopecia areata. Both conserved end residues are trimmed from each CDR3. Size is stated for part of the rows, as once, few or many counts, or as a class when the clone is expanded.

TRBV5-6	.	TRBJ2-5	ASSLAGSGETQY
TRBV9	few	TRBJ1-6	ASSPGTGNSPLH
TRBV5-1	.	TRBJ1-1	ASSWQGGTEAF
TRBV20-1	few	TRBJ1-1	SARWFTEAF
TRBV29-1	.	TRBJ2-2	SVANRGRDTGELF
TRBV2	.	TRBJ2-3	ASSDSPGLGTDTQY
TRBV5-1	.	TRBJ2-2	ASTRTGPNTGELF
TRBV4-3	.	TRBJ1-6	ASSQDFRGSPLH
TRBV2	few	TRBJ2-5	ASSERRLQETQY
TRBV30	.	TRBJ2-7	AWSVRDWSGGALGYEQY
TRBV9	many	TRBJ1-1	ASSPALGGLNTEAF
TRBV11-3	few	TRBJ2-7	ASSLETGQGSYEQY
TRBV7-2	.	TRBJ2-5	ASSLAPGQETQY
TRBV15	.	TRBJ1-5	ATSTAVNQPQH
TRBV9	.	TRBJ2-1	ASSGTGTGNEQF
TRBV11-2	few	TRBJ2-5	ASSYRDQDGTQY
TRBV30	.	TRBJ1-2	AWSVSGGYT
TRBV30	.	TRBJ1-6	AWRSGSPLH
TRBV7-9	.	TRBJ2-3	ASSVRLAGGSDTQY
TRBV30	.	TRBJ2-7	AWSRRQSSYEQY
TRBV2	few	TRBJ2-3	ASSDSRTGGDRDTQY
TRBV29-1	few	TRBJ1-2	SVDGGTYT
TRBV2	.	TRBJ2-3	ASSDVGGQDTQY
TRBV14	once	TRBJ1-6	ASSNTHGGGNSPLH
TRBV4-3	.	TRBJ2-7	ASSQGLRGGPYEQY
TRBV4-1	.	TRBJ2-4	ASSQDFFQY
TRBV6-5	once	TRBJ1-1	ASSYSIVNTEAF
TRBV4-3	.	TRBJ2-5	ASSQDEGETQY
TRBV29-1	.	TRBJ2-5	SVGLVSPETQY
TRBV4-3	.	TRBJ1-2	ASSQETRSYGYT
TRBV15	few	TRBJ1-5	ATSRDWSEPQH
TRBV6-5	.	TRBJ1-5	ASSSDYMRPQH
TRBV5-1	.	TRBJ2-1	ASSFSGSPYNEQF
TRBV7-3	few	TRBJ1-2	ASSPSTGSYGYT
TRBV29-1	.	TRBJ2-1	SLAGGSHNEQF
TRBV5-1	.	TRBJ1-4	ASSLAAGATNEKLF
TRBV9	.	TRBJ2-2	ASSAGQGYTGELF
TRBV4-2	few	TRBJ2-1	ASSQEGGAGGTYNEQF
TRBV10-1	few	TRBJ2-3	ASSVGTDTQY
TRBV5-1	few	TRBJ1-1	ASSYREMNTEAF
TRBV5-1	few	TRBJ2-2	ASSLKQGANTGELF
TRBV7-2	.	TRBJ1-6	ASSLAGHNSPLH
TRBV6-5	.	TRBJ1-5	ATGLVAHQPQH
TRBV7-2	.	TRBJ1-2	ASTVSHGGGYT
TRBV30	.	TRBJ1-2	AWRDRSYGYT
TRBV11-3	once	TRBJ1-2	ASSRGRGHYGYT
TRBV6-4	few	TRBJ1-2	ASSPDRGLSYGYT
TRBV4-3	few	TRBJ2-2	ASSQDIGELF
TRBV18	few	TRBJ2-1	ASSPPSGRGNEQF
TRBV11-2	.	TRBJ1-2	ASSLAPKGPSRSGYT
TRBV30	.	TRBJ1-1	AWSVGLNTEAF
TRBV15	.	TRBJ1-2	ATSRDTRAAMTYGYT